This note documents a single T cell receptor (beta chain) sequence. Its target is unknown. Trimming cost V 7 bases and J 3 bases; bases outside gene matches: 4. This CDR3 region has 14 residues. CDR1 is SNHLY and CDR2 is FYNNEI in the germline V gene. The study ran its PCR with 60 Vbeta and 13 Jbeta primers. Profiled with immunoSEQ multiplex PCR; TCRdb holds only in-frame clones, not every one. The data hold about 120,000 clones, with roughly two thirds observed a single time. These data come from a study of cytomegalovirus exposure and HLA in healthy donors. Points from the study as a whole: CMV antigen specificity of three CMV-associated chains was confirmed in vitro. TCR beta chain V- and J-gene trimming was linked, in a later analysis, to a missense variant in DCLRE1C. Most TCR sequences were rare, but some public TCRs occurred in many donors.

The sequenced material came from PBMCs. The V call is TRBV2, the J call TRBJ2-3; 10 nucleotides match TRBD2. The receptor comes from a man aged 30 to 45 in good health and CMV-seropositive. This chain's CDR3 is CASKGLASTDTQYF. The CDR3 DNA follows: TGTGCCAGCAAGGGACTAGCGTCGACAGATACGCAGTATTTT.